The sequence of this TCR beta chain was determined in a study of response to subunit inactivated influenza vaccine. Trimming removed 5 bases from V and 5 bases from J, with 22 bases in between. Germline CDR1 and CDR2: DFQATT and SNEGSKA (reference sequence). The CDR3 loop spans 16 amino acids. Study-wide findings and caveats: The authors offered the suggestion that each seasonal influenza vaccination recruits few new T cells.

This clonotype was seen a handful of times. What it recognizes is unknown. TCRdb fed the RT-PCR reads into MiXCR, producing one record per CDR3 protein. The sample lists roughly 670,000 distinct CDR3 sequences, 12% to 15% occurring once. This rearrangement joins TRBV20-1 to TRBJ2-1, with D maybe TRBD2 (6 bases). Sequenced material: PBMCs from blood, taken 14 to 15 days before vaccination. This sequence originates from a man between 45 and 60 years old who received an inactivated influenza vaccine. CDR3 amino acids: CSAVTPQGGLNNEQFF. DNA for the CDR3: TGCAGTGCTGTAACCCCCCAAGGAGGGCTAAACAATGAGCAGTTCTTC.